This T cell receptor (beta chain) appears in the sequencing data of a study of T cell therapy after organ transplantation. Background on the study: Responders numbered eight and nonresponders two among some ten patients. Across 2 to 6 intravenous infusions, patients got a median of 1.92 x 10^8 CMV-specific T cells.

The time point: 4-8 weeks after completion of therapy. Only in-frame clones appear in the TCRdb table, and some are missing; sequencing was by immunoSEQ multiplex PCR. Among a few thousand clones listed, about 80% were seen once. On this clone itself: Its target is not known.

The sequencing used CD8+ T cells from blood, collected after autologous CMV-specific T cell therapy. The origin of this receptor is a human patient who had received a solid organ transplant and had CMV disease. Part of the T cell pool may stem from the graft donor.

The CDR3 protein is CAISGDLLAGGTDTQYF. The CDR3 DNA reads as TGTGCCATCAGTGGGGATCTGCTAGCGGGAGGCACAGATACGCAGTATTTT. This chain joins TRBV10-3 and TRBJ2-3; TRBD2 matches at 10 bases. Germline V gives CDR1 ENHRY, CDR2 SYGVKD. J lost 1 base, V lost 4 bases, and 8 bases had no gene match. The length of the CDR3 is 17 residues.